Below are 27 T cell receptor beta chains sequenced from a single sample in a study of lymphopenia after photon versus proton radiotherapy. Libraries were prepared by immunoSEQ multiplex PCR; TCRdb keeps only in-frame clonotypes and omits some of them. The table records approximately 31,000 clones, around 82% of them present only once. This specimen was peripheral blood, taken from a patient treated with proton-based radiotherapy. These TCRs come from a woman aged 70-85 years with pancreatic cancer.

This clone was seen just once. This chain's CDR3 is CASTIMGTFATGELFF. CDR3 in DNA: TGCGCCAGCACCATAATGGGGACCTTTGCGACCGGGGAGCTGTTTTTT. The chain combines TRBV5-1 with TRBJ2-2, with D perhaps matching TRBD1 or TRBD2 (5 bases each). This CDR3 has 16 amino acids. Trimming shortened V by 6 bases and J by 5 bases, and 20 bases separated the two germline ends. CDR1 and CDR2 from the germline V gene are SGHRS and YFSETQ. Looking up the rest from reference TRBV5-1 and TRBJ2-2 gives the full variable domain: KAGVTQTPRYLIKTRGQQVTLSCSPISGHRSVSWYQQTPGQGLQFLFEYFSETQRNKGNFPGRFSGRQFSNSRSEMNVSTLELGDSALYLCASTIMGTFATGELFFGEGSRLTVL.

The rearrangement links TRBV28 to TRBJ1-3, with unresolved D. Trimming took 7 bases from V and 8 from J, leaving 15 bases between them. This CDR3 contains 13 residues. Germline V gene sequence: CDR1 MDHEN, CDR2 SYDVKM. The chain's CDR3 is CASTLSGQHTIYF. As DNA, the CDR3 is TGTGCCAGCACCCTTTCGGGCCAACACACCATATATTTT.

V is TRBV28 and J is TRBJ2-7, with a tentative D call TRBD2 (6 bases). Trimming shortened V by 9 bases and J by 3 bases, and 15 bases separated the two germline ends. The CDR3 runs 13 residues. Germline assignment: CDR1 MDHEN and CDR2 SYDVKM. The CDR3 nucleotides are TGTGCCAGTTCGGGACTGATAGTCTACGAGCAGTACTTC. Translation gives CASSGLIVYEQYF.

This chain connects TRBV27 to TRBJ2-7; D possibly corresponds to TRBD1 (6 bases). The CDR3 spans 15 residues. CDR1 is MNHEY and CDR2 is SMNVEV in the germline V gene (reference sequence). V was cut by 4 bases and J by 1 base, with 14 bases left in between. DNA for the CDR3: TGTGCCAGCAGTTCCGCCGGGACATCGTCCTACGAGCAGTACTTC. It translates to CASSSAGTSSYEQYF.

About this clone itself: This specimen includes other DNA sequences encoding the same CDR3. CDR3 residues: CASSFAGGNQPQHF. The CDR3 DNA reads as TGTGCCAGCAGTTTTGCGGGGGGCAATCAGCCCCAGCATTTT. The V call is TRBV28, the J call TRBJ1-5, with a possible D match to TRBD1 (5 bases). Germline V lookup: CDR1 MDHEN, CDR2 SYDVKM. The CDR3 totals 14 residues. Trimming pared 3 bases from V and 2 bases from J, leaving 8 bases between.

The rearrangement uses TRBV5-1 and TRBJ2-6; weak D call: TRBD1 (5 bases). The CDR3 is 15 residues long. Germline CDR1 and CDR2: SGHRS and YFSETQ. The V end lost 0 bases, the J end lost 1 base, and 5 bases lay between the germline ends. CDR3 amino acids: CASSLAGSGANVLTF. The CDR3 nucleotides are TGCGCCAGCAGCTTGGCAGGGTCTGGGGCCAACGTCCTGACTTTC.

This clone appeared a few times. The CDR3: CASSLGQSNEQFF. The DNA for the CDR3 is TGCGCCAGCAGCTTGGGGCAGTCCAATGAGCAGTTCTTC. The chain recombines TRBV5-1 with TRBJ2-1; no firm D call. The germline V gene has CDR1 SGHRS and CDR2 YFSETQ. This CDR3 spans 13 amino acids. The V gene lost 0 bases and the J gene lost 6 bases, with 7 bases spanning the gap.

The CDR3 loop is CASSTGLGEKLFF. In nucleotides, the CDR3 is TGTGCCAGCTCAACGGGACTTGGCGAAAAACTGTTTTTT. V usage is TRBV18 and J usage is TRBJ1-4; weak D call: TRBD1 (5 bases). The CDR3 sequence is 13 residues long. V was clipped by 5 bases and J by 8 bases, with 12 bases between them. Germline CDR1 KGHSH, CDR2 LQKENI. Variable domain in full (rest from reference TRBV18 and TRBJ1-4): NAGVMQNPRHLVRRRGQEARLRCSPMKGHSHVYWYRQLPEEGLKFMVYLQKENIIDESGMPKERFSAEFPKEGPSILRIQQVVRGDSAAYFCASSTGLGEKLFFGSGTQLSVL.

The rearrangement uses TRBV2 and TRBJ2-5, with D possibly being TRBD2 (5 bases). The last part of the DNA fits TRBJ2-7 better; the J call may be wrong. There are 10 residues in the CDR3. Germline V gene lookup returns CDR1 SNHLY and CDR2 FYNNEI. In nucleotides, the CDR3 is TGTGCCAGCGCGGGCTACGAGCAGTACTTC. This sequence encodes CASAGYEQYF.

This chain uses TRBV4-2 with TRBJ2-2; D ambiguous. This CDR3 region has 12 residues. V lost 2 bases and J 5 bases, leaving 3 bases between the germline ends. Germline-derived CDR1 and CDR2 are LGHNA and YNFKEQ. The CDR3 DNA sequence: TGTGCCAGCAGCCAACCAACCGGGGAGCTGTTTTTT. Its translation is CASSQPTGELFF.

This chain uses TRBV27 with TRBJ1-1; 8 nucleotides match TRBD1. The germline gives CDR1 MNHEY, CDR2 SMNVEV (reference sequence). V gave up 7 bases and J gave up 5 bases; unmatched junction bases: 12. There are 15 residues in the CDR3. The CDR3 DNA is TGTGCCAGCACCCCCTATATGACAGGGGCGACTGAAGCTTTCTTT. Protein sequence: CASTPYMTGATEAFF.

This chain uses TRBV28 with TRBJ1-3; possible D gene TRBD1, 5 bases. This CDR3 has 16 residues. CDR1 is MDHEN, CDR2 SYDVKM, per germline. Deletions cut 3 bases from V and 4 bases from J, with 16 bases between. CDR3 nucleotides: TGTGCCAGCAGTTTTAACGAGGGGCTTGGGGGAAACACCATATATTTT. Translated: CASSFNEGLGGNTIYF.

The V and J genes are TRBV5-1 and TRBJ2-2; 7 bases line up with TRBD1. J gave up 3 bases and V 3 bases, and 11 bases lay outside the gene matches. CDR1 is SGHRS, CDR2 YFSETQ, per germline. The CDR3 consists of 17 residues. CDR3 nucleotides: TGCGCCAGCAGCTACCGGGCTGACAGGGTCGACACCGGGGAGCTGTTTTTT. Amino acid sequence: CASSYRADRVDTGELFF. The full variable domain, with the rest looked up from reference TRBV5-1 and TRBJ2-2, is KAGVTQTPRYLIKTRGQQVTLSCSPISGHRSVSWYQQTPGQGLQFLFEYFSETQRNKGNFPGRFSGRQFSNSRSEMNVSTLELGDSALYLCASSYRADRVDTGELFFGEGSRLTVL.

This clone is termed medium-sized. The identical CDR3 is also encoded by other nucleotide sequences in the sample. The chain links TRBV5-6 to TRBJ1-5; a possible D gene is TRBD1 (6 bases). The CDR3 runs to 16 residues. V shed 0 bases and J shed 1 base, with 11 bases lying between them. Per the germline V gene, CDR1 is SGHDT and CDR2 is YYEEEE. CDR3 region: CASSLGTAMSNQPQHF. In nucleotides, the CDR3 is TGTGCCAGCAGCTTGGGGACAGCTATGAGCAATCAGCCCCAGCATTTT.

The V gene is TRBV19, the J gene TRBJ2-7; D unclear. Trimming cost V 6 bases and J 6 bases, with 12 bases left between them. Germline V gene lookup returns CDR1 LNHDA and CDR2 SQIVND (reference sequence). This CDR3 is built from 12 residues. CDR3 sequence reads: CASSSALGEQYF. The CDR3 DNA sequence: TGTGCCAGTAGCAGCGCCCTCGGCGAGCAGTACTTC.

Only a few counts were recorded for this clone. The V call is TRBV2, the J call TRBJ1-2; the D gene is possibly TRBD1 (5 bases). Germline CDR1 SNHLY, CDR2 FYNNEI. This CDR3 spans 16 amino acids. V shed 5 bases and J shed 2 bases, with 18 bases lying between them. The CDR3 DNA is TGTGCCAGCAGTTTCCCGGACAACTCCTTAAACTATGGCTACACCTTC. It specifies CASSFPDNSLNYGYTF.

The chain is built from TRBV11-3 and TRBJ1-1; D gene unclear. The length of the CDR3 is 13 residues. The germline gives CDR1 SGHNT, CDR2 YENEEA. Trimming shortened V by 3 bases and J by 5 bases, and 10 bases separated the two germline ends. The CDR3 spells CASSFNAGTEAFF. CDR3 DNA sequence: TGTGCCAGCAGCTTCAACGCGGGGACTGAAGCTTTCTTT.

The chain carries TRBV9 and TRBJ2-2, with 10 bases aligning to TRBD1. The V segment lost 3 bases and the J segment 0 bases; nucleotides outside the gene matches: 8. Germline assignment: CDR1 SGDLS and CDR2 YYNGEE. The CDR3 has 18 residues. CDR3 protein: CASSAPGQGSTNTGELFF. The CDR3 bases are TGTGCCAGCAGCGCTCCGGGACAGGGGTCTACGAACACCGGGGAGCTGTTTTTT.

The chain uses TRBV10-2 and TRBJ1-6; D gene uncertain. With 3 bases removed from V and 5 bases from J, the gap between germline ends came to 14 bases. There are 16 residues in the CDR3. Looked up from germline, CDR1 is WSHSY and CDR2 is SAAADI. The CDR3 here is CASSERGQVDNSPLHF. Written as DNA, the CDR3 is TGCGCCAGCAGTGAACGGGGTCAGGTGGATAATTCACCCCTCCACTTT.

This clone was recorded once. The chain joins TRBV5-8 to TRBJ2-1, with 9 bases matching TRBD2. V gave up 2 bases and J gave up 7 bases; unmatched junction bases: 4. Germline V gene data show CDR1 as SGHTS and CDR2 as YDEGEE. The CDR3 is 14 amino acids. DNA of the CDR3: TGTGCCAGCAGCTTCGGCGGGAGGGGAAATGAGCAGTTCTTC. Translating gives CASSFGGRGNEQFF.

V is TRBV6-6 and J is TRBJ2-3; D possibly corresponds to TRBD1 (5 bases). V lost 6 bases, J lost 6 bases, and 7 bases lay in between. The CDR3 is made up of 11 amino acids. CDR1 and CDR2 from the germline V gene are MNHNY and SVGAGI (reference sequence). CDR3 loop: CASRKGDTQYF. CDR3 DNA: TGTGCCAGCAGAAAGGGGGATACGCAGTATTTT.

The rearrangement joins TRBV5-6 to TRBJ1-2; TRBD1 matches at 7 bases. From germline, CDR1 is SGHDT and CDR2 YYEEEE. J was trimmed by 4 bases and V by 0 bases; bases with no gene match: 15. The CDR3 spans 18 residues. CDR3 region: CASSLDLTKGGQIYGYTF. CDR3 DNA sequence: TGTGCCAGCAGCTTGGACCTAACGAAGGGGGGACAGATCTATGGCTACACCTTC.

The genes are TRBV5-6 and TRBJ2-5; D is tentatively TRBD1 or TRBD2 (5 bases each). The assigned J gene may be wrong: the sequence end matches TRBJ2-7 better. Germline CDR1 reads SGHDT; CDR2 reads YYEEEE. This CDR3 spans 14 amino acids. CDR3 sequence: CASSLGGPAYEQYF. Here the CDR3 DNA reads TGTGCCAGCAGCTTGGGGGGACCGGCCTACGAGCAGTACTTC.

The CDR3 reads CASSPPGGTYEQYF. The CDR3 nucleotides are TGTGCCAGCTCACCACCAGGGGGGACCTACGAGCAGTACTTC. This chain joins TRBV18 and TRBJ2-7; the D gene could be TRBD1 or TRBD2 (6 bases each). V gave up 0 bases and J gave up 2 bases, with 8 bases separating them. The CDR3 is 14 amino acids. CDR1 is KGHSH and CDR2 is LQKENI in the germline V gene.

This clone appeared once. The chain joins TRBV7-2 to TRBJ1-4, with D possibly matching TRBD1 (5 bases). V shed 5 bases and J shed 12 bases, with 22 bases lying between them. Germline CDR1 SGHTA, CDR2 FQGNSA. The CDR3 is 15 amino acids. The CDR3 protein is CASSPSAGSIGELFF. The CDR3 DNA follows: TGTGCCAGCAGCCCCTCGGCGGGGTCTATAGGGGAACTGTTTTTT.

The gene calls are TRBV7-9 and TRBJ2-5; D is ambiguous. The CDR3 runs 15 residues. Germline V lookup: CDR1 SEHNR, CDR2 FQNEAQ (reference sequence). The V end was cut by 5 bases, the J end by 2 bases, with 15 bases between. CDR3 residues: CASSPSDDRQETQYF. The CDR3, as DNA: TGTGCCAGCAGCCCGTCGGATGATCGGCAAGAGACCCAGTACTTC.

The chain uses TRBV6-5 and TRBJ1-1; possible D gene TRBD1, 5 bases. CDR3 length equals 14 residues. V was clipped by 2 bases and J by 1 base, with 8 bases between them. Germline V lookup: CDR1 MNHEY, CDR2 SVGAGI. The CDR3 DNA sequence: TGTGCCAGCAGTTACGGGGGGGGGAACACTGAAGCTTTCTTT. Encoded protein: CASSYGGGNTEAFF.